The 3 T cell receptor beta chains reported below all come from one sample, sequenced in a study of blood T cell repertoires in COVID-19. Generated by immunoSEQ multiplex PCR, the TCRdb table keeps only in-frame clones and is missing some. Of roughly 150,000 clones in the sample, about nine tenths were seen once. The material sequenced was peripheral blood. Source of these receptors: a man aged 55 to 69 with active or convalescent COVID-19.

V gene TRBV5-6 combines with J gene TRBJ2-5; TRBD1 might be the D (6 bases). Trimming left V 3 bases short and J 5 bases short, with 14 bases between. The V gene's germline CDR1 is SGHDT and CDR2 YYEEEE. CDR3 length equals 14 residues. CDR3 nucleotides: TGTGCCAGCAGCTCCTCATGGGACATGGAGACCCAGTACTTC. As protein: CASSSSWDMETQYF.

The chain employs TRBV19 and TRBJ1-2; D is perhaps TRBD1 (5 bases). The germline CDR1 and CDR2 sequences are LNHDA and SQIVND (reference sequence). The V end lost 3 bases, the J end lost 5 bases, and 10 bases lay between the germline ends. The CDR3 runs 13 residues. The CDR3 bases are TGTGCCAGTAGTATCGACAGTTGGTATGGCTACACCTTC. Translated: CASSIDSWYGYTF.

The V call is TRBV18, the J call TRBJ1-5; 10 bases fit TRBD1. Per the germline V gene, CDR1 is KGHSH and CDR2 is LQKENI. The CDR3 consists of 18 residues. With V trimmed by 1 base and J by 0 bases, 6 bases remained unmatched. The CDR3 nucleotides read TGTGCCAGCTCACCACGGGACAGGGGCACAATTAGCAATCAGCCCCAGCATTTT. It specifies CASSPRDRGTISNQPQHF.